A single T cell receptor (beta chain) is shown here with its context. Samples came from axillary lymph nodes draining the breast cancer. TCRdb independently ran MiXCR on the multiplex PCR reads; one entry per CDR3 protein. The sample carries over 100,000 distinct CDR3 sequences, around 20% recorded once. The data derive from a study of breast tumors, draining lymph nodes, adjacent tissues. With 3 bases removed from V and 2 bases from J, the gap between germline ends came to 14 bases. The length of the CDR3 is 15 residues. Germline assignment: CDR1 SGDLS and CDR2 YYNGEE. The sequenced sample was axillary lymph node tissue. The V call is TRBV9, the J call TRBJ2-5, with D perhaps being TRBD1 or TRBD2 (5 bases each). This clonotype was obtained from a female donor with breast cancer. Some clones in this sample may be carry-over from other donors' samples. CDR3 in amino acids: CASSGGFTKQETQYF. The CDR3 DNA reads TGTGCCAGCAGCGGGGGGTTTACCAAACAAGAGACCCAGTACTTC. The full variable domain, rest sourced from reference TRBV9 and TRBJ2-5, is DSGVTQTPKHLITATGQRVTLRCSPRSGDLSVYWYQQSLDQGLQFLIQYYNGEERAKGNILERFSAQQFPDLHSELNLSSLELGDSALYFCASSGGFTKQETQYFGPGTRLLVL.